What follows are 3 T cell receptor beta chains derived from one specimen sequenced in a study of T cell responses to AZD1222 COVID-19 vaccine (dated by TCRdb to the early 2020s). According to the study, the label for this sample's time point signals: sample from adult after SARS-CoV-2 infection, after symptom onset. Receptor libraries were prepared by the immunoSEQ multiplex PCR assay. Not all clones reach the TCRdb copy of this immuneACCESS table, which keeps in-frame sequences only. Checked studies attribute under half of the gap to unresolved V genes and leave the rest unexplained. For this sample the table gives 150,000 to 180,000 clones, of which less than 90% were detected only once. Over 6% of the sample goes to the ten largest clones. Specimen: peripheral blood, collected after recovery from COVID-19. These receptor sequences come from an adult who had recovered from COVID-19.

This clone was recorded once. The chain is built from TRBV13 and TRBJ2-2; the D gene could be TRBD1 or TRBD2 (5 bases each). V was cut by 6 bases and J by 6 bases, with 11 bases left in between. The CDR3 length is 13 residues. CDR1 is PRHDT and CDR2 is FYEKMQ in the germline V gene (reference sequence). CDR3 region: CASSRGVPGELFF. In DNA, the CDR3 is TGTGCCAGCAGTCGAGGGGTCCCCGGGGAGCTGTTTTTT.

The chain is built from TRBV5-4 and TRBJ1-5; tentative D call: TRBD1 (6 bases). The V and J ends lost 0 bases and 2 bases respectively, with 9 bases between them. CDR3 length: 15 residues. Germline CDR1 is SGHNT and CDR2 is YYREEE (reference sequence). Here the CDR3 DNA reads TGTGCCAGCAGCTTGGGTTCAGGGGGCAATCAGCCCCAGCATTTT. This translates into CASSLGSGGNQPQHF.

This clone showed up just once. This sequence joins TRBV7-2 and TRBJ1-2; the D gene is possibly TRBD1 (6 bases). The CDR3 sequence is 15 residues long. Trimming removed 5 bases at V and 4 bases at J, with 17 bases between. Germline CDR1 and CDR2: SGHTA and FQGNSA. The CDR3 DNA follows: TGTGCCAGCAGCATAGGTCCAGGGGACCTCTATGGCTACACCTTC. It translates to CASSIGPGDLYGYTF.